The 13 T cell receptor beta chains below all came from one sample that was sequenced in a study of blood T cell repertoires in COVID-19. Repertoires were generated with immunoSEQ multiplex PCR, while TCRdb's copy carries only in-frame clones and drops some. The profile shows roughly 200,000 clones, around 90% of them singletons. Input material: peripheral blood. Every receptor here comes from a man between 50 and 59 years old with acute or convalescent COVID-19.

The CDR3 region has the DNA TGTGCCACTCTAGCGGGAGGACGCAATGAGCAGTTCTTC. Translated: CATLAGGRNEQFF. The genes are TRBV19 and TRBJ2-1; 11 nucleotides line up with TRBD2. This CDR3 comprises 13 residues. After removal of 10 bases from V and 6 bases from J, the junction contained 5 bases not matched to a gene. The germline V gene has CDR1 LNHDA and CDR2 SQIVND (reference sequence).

The chain recombines TRBV28 with TRBJ2-3, with 9 bases matching TRBD2. The V gene end was trimmed by 5 bases and the J gene end by 4 bases; junction bases not matched to a gene: 4. The length of the CDR3 is 14 residues. The germline V gene has CDR1 MDHEN and CDR2 SYDVKM. CDR3 coding DNA: TGTGCCAGCAGTGCATCTAGCGGGGCAGATACGCAGTATTTT. This translates into CASSASSGADTQYF.

The sample holds one count of this clone. This chain uses TRBV7-3 with TRBJ2-1, with 10 bases aligning to TRBD2. Losses at the gene ends were 4 bases for V and 3 bases for J; bases not matched to a gene: 3. Germline V gene lookup returns CDR1 SGHTA and CDR2 FQGTGA. The CDR3 runs to 15 residues. CDR3 bases: TGTGCCAGCAGCTGGGGACTAGCGATCTACAATGAGCAGTTCTTC. Protein: CASSWGLAIYNEQFF. The full variable domain, completed using reference TRBV7-3 and TRBJ2-1, is GAGVSQTPSNKVTEKGKYVELRCDPISGHTALYWYRQSLGQGPEFLIYFQGTGAADDSGLPNDRFFAVRPEGSVSTLKIQRTERGDSAVYLCASSWGLAIYNEQFFGPGTRLTVL.

The rearrangement joins TRBV7-2 to TRBJ2-1, with TRBD2 matching over 8 bases. CDR3 length: 18 residues. Trimming removed 1 base from V and 1 base from J; junction bases left unmatched: 9. The germline CDR1 and CDR2 sequences are SGHTA and FQGNSA. For the CDR3, the DNA is TGTGCCAGCAGCTTAGTAGGTAGCGGGGTCCCTTCCTACAATGAGCAGTTCTTC. Its translation is CASSLVGSGVPSYNEQFF.

The chain uses TRBV6-2 or TRBV6-3 and TRBJ2-2, with a possible D match to TRBD2 (5 bases). V dropped 2 bases and J dropped 6 bases, with 7 bases sitting between them. The CDR3 contains 13 residues. Looked up from germline, CDR1 is MNHEY and CDR2 is SVGEGT. CDR3 nucleotide sequence: TGTGCCAGCAGTTACATCGGGGCCGGGGAGCTGTTTTTT. Its translation is CASSYIGAGELFF.

The V call is TRBV4-2, the J call TRBJ1-2; D might be TRBD1 (5 bases). The CDR3 is 16 amino acids. Germline V lookup: CDR1 LGHNA, CDR2 YNFKEQ. Trimming stripped 2 bases from V and 4 bases from J, with 17 bases between. This chain's CDR3 is CASSQSNTDSSYGYTF. CDR3 nucleotides: TGTGCCAGCAGCCAATCAAATACCGACAGTTCCTATGGCTACACCTTC.

V and J are TRBV24-1 and TRBJ2-2; the match to TRBD1 covers 11 bases. The CDR3 is 17 amino acids. V shed 4 bases and J 8 bases; nucleotides not matched to a gene: 11. CDR1 and CDR2 from the germline V gene are KGHDR and SFDVKD. In DNA, the CDR3 is TGTGCCACCAGTGACGAGGGACAGGGGGGACCGTGGGGGGAGCTGTTTTTT. It codes for CATSDEGQGGPWGELFF.

V gene TRBV7-3 combines with J gene TRBJ2-5; D not resolved. CDR1 is SGHTA, CDR2 FQGTGA, per germline. V was clipped by 5 bases and J by 4 bases, with 11 bases between them. This CDR3 comprises 13 residues. The CDR3 region is CASSRANGETQYF. In nucleotides, the CDR3 is TGTGCCAGCAGCAGAGCCAACGGAGAGACCCAGTACTTC.

The chain recombines TRBV5-1 with TRBJ2-7; a possible D gene is TRBD1 (8 bases). The CDR3 runs 13 residues. V was trimmed by 2 bases and J by 7 bases, leaving 13 bases between them. Per the germline V gene, CDR1 is SGHRS and CDR2 is YFSETQ. Written as DNA, the CDR3 is TGCGCCAGCAGCTTCGCACAGGGGGGGGAGCAGTACTTC. As protein: CASSFAQGGEQYF.

In DNA form, the CDR3 reads TGTGCCAGCAGTGACGACAGGGTGGGAAACATTCAGTACTTC. Amino acid sequence: CASSDDRVGNIQYF. The gene calls are TRBV28 and TRBJ2-4; 7 nucleotides agree with TRBD1. V dropped 5 bases and J dropped 6; count of bases not matched to a gene: 7. CDR3 length equals 14 residues. Per the germline V gene, CDR1 is MDHEN and CDR2 is SYDVKM.

V is TRBV7-9 and J is TRBJ1-2, with D uncertain. The V and J ends lost 1 base and 0 bases respectively, with 9 bases between them. Looked up from germline, CDR1 is SEHNR and CDR2 is FQNEAQ (reference sequence). The CDR3 length is 15 residues. For the CDR3, the DNA is TGTGCCAGCAGCTTAGTTGGCATAACTAACTATGGCTACACCTTC. It is translated as CASSLVGITNYGYTF. The whole variable domain, remainder taken from reference TRBV7-9 and TRBJ1-2, is DTGVSQNPRHKITKRGQNVTFRCDPISEHNRLYWYRQTLGQGPEFLTYFQNEAQLEKSRLLSDRFSAERPKGSFSTLEIQRTEQGDSAMYLCASSLVGITNYGYTFGSGTRLTVV.

V is TRBV20-1 and J is TRBJ1-2; D is ambiguous. The CDR3 sequence is 11 residues long. Germline loops: CDR1 DFQATT, CDR2 SNEGSKA (reference sequence). The germline V and J ends were trimmed by 4 bases and 8 bases, with 11 bases remaining between them. The CDR3 DNA sequence: TGCAGTGCTAATTCGGAGGGCGGCTACACCTTC. Translation: CSANSEGGYTF.

V is TRBV4-2 and J is TRBJ2-1; D gene unclear. V was clipped by 2 bases and J by 4 bases, with 12 bases between them. The length of the CDR3 is 15 residues. The V gene's germline CDR1 is LGHNA and CDR2 YNFKEQ. For the CDR3, the DNA is TGTGCCAGCAGCCAATCGTTCAGCGCGTACAATGAGCAGTTCTTC. It codes for CASSQSFSAYNEQFF.